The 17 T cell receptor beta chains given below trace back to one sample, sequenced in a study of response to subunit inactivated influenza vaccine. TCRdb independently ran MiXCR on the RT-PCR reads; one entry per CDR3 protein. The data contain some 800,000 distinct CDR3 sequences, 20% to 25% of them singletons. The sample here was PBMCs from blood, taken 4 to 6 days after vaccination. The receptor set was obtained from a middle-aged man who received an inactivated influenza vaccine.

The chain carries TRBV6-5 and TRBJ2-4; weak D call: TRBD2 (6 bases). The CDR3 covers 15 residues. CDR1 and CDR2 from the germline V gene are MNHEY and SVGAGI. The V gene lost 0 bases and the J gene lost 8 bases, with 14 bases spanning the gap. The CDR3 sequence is CASSYSRGIGDIQYF. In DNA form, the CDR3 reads TGTGCCAGCAGTTACTCGCGCGGGATAGGGGACATTCAGTACTTC.

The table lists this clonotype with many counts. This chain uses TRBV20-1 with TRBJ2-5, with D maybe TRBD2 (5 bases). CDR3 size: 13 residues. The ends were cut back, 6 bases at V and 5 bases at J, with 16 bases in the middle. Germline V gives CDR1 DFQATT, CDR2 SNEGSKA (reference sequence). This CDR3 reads CSALQDWVETQYF. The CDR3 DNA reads TGCAGTGCCCTCCAGGACTGGGTGGAGACCCAGTACTTC.

CDR3 sequence (DNA): TGCAGCGTGAACAGGGGGCTTATAACCTACGAGCAGTACTTC. It is translated as CSVNRGLITYEQYF. The V gene is TRBV29-1, the J gene TRBJ2-7, with 9 nucleotides matching TRBD1. CDR3 size: 14 residues. CDR1 and CDR2 (germline): SQVTM, ANQGSEA. Losses at the gene ends were 6 bases for V and 2 bases for J; bases not matched to a gene: 8.

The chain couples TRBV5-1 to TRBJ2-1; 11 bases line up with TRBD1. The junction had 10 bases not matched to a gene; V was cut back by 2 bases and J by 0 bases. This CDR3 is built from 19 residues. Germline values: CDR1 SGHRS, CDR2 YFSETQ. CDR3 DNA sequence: TGCGCCAGCAGCTTAGGGACAGGGGGGAGCATGAGCTCCTACAATGAGCAGTTCTTC. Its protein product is CASSLGTGGSMSSYNEQFF.

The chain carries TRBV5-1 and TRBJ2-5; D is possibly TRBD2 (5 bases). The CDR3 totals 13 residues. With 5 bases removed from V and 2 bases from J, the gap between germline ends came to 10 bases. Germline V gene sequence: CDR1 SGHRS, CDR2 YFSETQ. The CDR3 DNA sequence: TGCGCCAGCAGTGAGGGAAAGCAAGAGACCCAGTACTTC. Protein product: CASSEGKQETQYF.

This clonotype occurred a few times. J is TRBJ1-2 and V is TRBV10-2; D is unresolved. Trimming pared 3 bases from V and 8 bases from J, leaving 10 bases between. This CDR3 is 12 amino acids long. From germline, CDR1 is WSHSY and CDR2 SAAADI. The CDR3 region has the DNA TGCGCCAGCAGTGATACCCACGAGGGCTACACCTTC. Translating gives CASSDTHEGYTF.

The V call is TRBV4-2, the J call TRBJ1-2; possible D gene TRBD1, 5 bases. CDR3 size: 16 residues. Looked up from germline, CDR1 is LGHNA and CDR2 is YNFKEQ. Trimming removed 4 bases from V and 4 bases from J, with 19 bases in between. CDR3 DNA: TGTGCCAGCAGCCGAGACCAGACCGGGACCCCCTATGGCTACACCTTC. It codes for CASSRDQTGTPYGYTF.

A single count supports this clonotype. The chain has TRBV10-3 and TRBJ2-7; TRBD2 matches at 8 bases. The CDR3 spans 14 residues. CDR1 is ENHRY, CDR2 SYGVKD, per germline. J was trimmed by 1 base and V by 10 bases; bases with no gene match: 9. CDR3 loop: CATSGTSNSYEQYF. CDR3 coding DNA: TGTGCCACGTCCGGGACTAGTAATTCCTACGAGCAGTACTTC.

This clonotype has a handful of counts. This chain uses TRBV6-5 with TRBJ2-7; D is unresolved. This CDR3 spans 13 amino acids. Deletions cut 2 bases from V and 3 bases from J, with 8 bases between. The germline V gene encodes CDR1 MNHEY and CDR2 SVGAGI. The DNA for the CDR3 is TGTGCCAGCAGTTACGGATCCCGCTACGAGCAGTACTTC. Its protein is CASSYGSRYEQYF.

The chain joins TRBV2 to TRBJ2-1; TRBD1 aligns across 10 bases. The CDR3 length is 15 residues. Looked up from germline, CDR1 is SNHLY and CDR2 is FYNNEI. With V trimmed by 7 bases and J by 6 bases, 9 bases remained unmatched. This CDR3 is CASTIDRGRFNEQFF. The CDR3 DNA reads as TGTGCCAGCACTATTGACAGGGGGCGATTCAATGAGCAGTTCTTC.

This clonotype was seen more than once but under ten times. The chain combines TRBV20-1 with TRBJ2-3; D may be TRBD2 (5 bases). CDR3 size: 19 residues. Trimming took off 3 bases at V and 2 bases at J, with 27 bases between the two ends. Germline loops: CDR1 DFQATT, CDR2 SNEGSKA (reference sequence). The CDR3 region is CSASFTTREGPTITDTQYF. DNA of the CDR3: TGCAGTGCTAGTTTCACAACCCGGGAAGGGCCCACAATCACAGATACGCAGTATTTT.

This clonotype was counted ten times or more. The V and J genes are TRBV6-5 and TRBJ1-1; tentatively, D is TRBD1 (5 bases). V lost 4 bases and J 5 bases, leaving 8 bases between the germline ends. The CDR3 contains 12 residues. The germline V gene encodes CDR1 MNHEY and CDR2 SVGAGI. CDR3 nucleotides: TGTGCCAGCAGTTCCCGGGGGACTGAAGCTTTCTTT. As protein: CASSSRGTEAFF.

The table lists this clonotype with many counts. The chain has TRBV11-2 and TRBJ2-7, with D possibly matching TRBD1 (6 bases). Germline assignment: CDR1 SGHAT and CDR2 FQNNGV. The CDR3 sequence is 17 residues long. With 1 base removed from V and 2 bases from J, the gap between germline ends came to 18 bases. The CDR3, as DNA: TGTGCCAGCAGCTTAGTGGGACACCAATACCGACCCTACGAGCAGTACTTC. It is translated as CASSLVGHQYRPYEQYF. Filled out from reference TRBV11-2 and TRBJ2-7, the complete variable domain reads EAGVAQSPRYKIIEKRQSVAFWCNPISGHATLYWYQQILGQGPKLLIQFQNNGVVDDSQLPKDRFSAERLKGVDSTLKIQPAKLEDSAVYLCASSLVGHQYRPYEQYFGPGTRLTVT.

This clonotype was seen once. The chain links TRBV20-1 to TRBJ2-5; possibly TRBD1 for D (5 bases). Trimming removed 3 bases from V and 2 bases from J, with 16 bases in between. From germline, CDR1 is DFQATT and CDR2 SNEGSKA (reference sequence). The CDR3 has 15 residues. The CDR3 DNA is TGCAGTGCTAGGGGTAGGACACGCAATCAAGAGACCCAGTACTTC. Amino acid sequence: CSARGRTRNQETQYF.

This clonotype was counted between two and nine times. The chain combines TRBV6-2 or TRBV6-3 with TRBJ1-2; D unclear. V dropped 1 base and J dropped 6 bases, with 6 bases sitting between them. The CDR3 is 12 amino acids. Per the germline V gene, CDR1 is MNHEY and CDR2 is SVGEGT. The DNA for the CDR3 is TGTGCCAGCAGTTACTTCAGTAATGGCTACACCTTC. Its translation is CASSYFSNGYTF.

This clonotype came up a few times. The CDR3: CASSLHRGNYEQYF. DNA of the CDR3: TGTGCCAGCAGCTTACACAGGGGGAATTACGAGCAGTACTTC. V is TRBV7-2 and J is TRBJ2-7, with 8 bases lining up with TRBD1. Germline trimming cut 2 bases from V and 4 bases from J; bases unmatched to any gene: 4. Germline V gene sequence: CDR1 SGHTA, CDR2 FQGNSA. The CDR3 runs to 14 residues. The variable domain in full, completed from reference TRBV7-2 and TRBJ2-7, reads GAGVSQSPSNKVTEKGKDVELRCDPISGHTALYWYRQSLGQGLEFLIYFQGNSAPDKSGLPSDRFSAERTGGSVSTLTIQRTQQEDSAVYLCASSLHRGNYEQYFGPGTRLTVT.

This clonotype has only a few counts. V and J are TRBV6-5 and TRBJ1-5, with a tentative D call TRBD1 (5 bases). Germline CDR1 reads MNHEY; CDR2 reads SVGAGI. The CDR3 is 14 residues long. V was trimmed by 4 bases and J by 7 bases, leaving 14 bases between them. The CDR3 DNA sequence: TGTGCCAGCAGTTCAGTACAGGCGGTCCAGCCCCAGCATTTT. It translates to CASSSVQAVQPQHF.